Listed below are T cell receptor beta chains from one sample, sequenced in a study of vaccination and CD4 T cells after COVID-19. TCRdb re-called the PCR reads with MiXCR, one entry per CDR3 protein. This repertoire shows around 23,000 distinct CDR3 sequences, 32% found once; its top ten account for roughly an eighth. Their recognized antigens are unknown. The material was CD4+ T cells from blood, cultured in vitro, obtained about 7 months after SARS-CoV-2 vaccination. The receptors here all came from a human donor who had recovered from COVID-19. CDR3s include the opening cysteine and the closing phenylalanine or tryptophan. A D gene is named only where the DNA matches it firmly. Clone size is not always given. Where it is, it says once, few, many or a class for expanded clones.

j_gene,v_gene,d_gene,abundance,CDR3aa,CDR3nt
TRBJ2-5,TRBV7-3,TRBD1,few,CASSPGQRRETQYF,TGTGCCAGCAGTCCGGGACAGAGGAGGGAGACCCAGTACTTC
TRBJ2-1,TRBV20-1,NA,few,CSAPIWQGSNEQFF,TGCAGTGCTCCTATATGGCAGGGTAGCAATGAGCAGTTCTTC
TRBJ2-1,TRBV19,NA,NA,CASSMFERHEQFF,TGTGCCAGTAGTATGTTCGAGCGGCATGAGCAGTTCTTC
TRBJ1-2,TRBV18,NA,few,CASSLGTDGYTF,TGTGCCAGCTCACTCGGGACGGATGGCTACACCTTC
TRBJ2-3,TRBV20-1,TRBD2,few,CSALEIAGALQYF,TGCAGTGCCCTCGAGATAGCGGGGGCCCTGCAGTATTTT
TRBJ1-1,TRBV19,NA,NA,CASSIRQNTEAFF,TGTGCCAGTAGTATTAGACAGAACACTGAAGCTTTCTTT
TRBJ1-1,TRBV15,NA,NA,CATSRTVRGRTEAFF,TGTGCCACCAGCAGAACGGTCAGGGGTCGCACTGAAGCTTTCTTT
TRBJ1-5,TRBV15,TRBD1,NA,CATGREGASNQPQHF,TGTGCCACCGGAAGAGAGGGGGCGAGCAATCAGCCCCAGCATTTT
TRBJ2-1,TRBV7-2,TRBD1,few,CASSTFPGTGDYNEQFF,TGTGCCAGCAGCACTTTCCCCGGGACAGGGGACTACAATGAGCAGTTCTTC
TRBJ2-7,TRBV7-2,NA,NA,CASSYDRNYEQYF,TGTGCCAGCAGCTACGACAGAAATTACGAGCAGTACTTC
TRBJ1-5,TRBV15,NA,NA,CATKGGGLDQPQHF,TGTGCCACCAAGGGCGGGGGTCTCGATCAGCCCCAGCATTTT
TRBJ1-2,TRBV9,NA,NA,CASSVREDYGYTF,TGTGCCAGCAGCGTAAGGGAAGACTATGGCTACACCTTC
TRBJ1-1,TRBV6-2/TRBV6-3,NA,few,CASSYLRNTEAFF,TGTGCCAGCAGTTATTTGAGGAACACTGAAGCTTTCTTT
TRBJ1-5,TRBV20-1,NA,medium-sized,CSARDSKSGQPQHF,TGCAGTGCTAGAGATAGCAAGAGCGGGCAGCCCCAGCATTTT
TRBJ2-5,TRBV7-3,NA,NA,CASGRGPQETQYF,TGTGCCAGCGGGCGGGGGCCCCAAGAGACCCAGTACTTC
TRBJ2-3,TRBV6-1,TRBD1,NA,CASSFGQGRVDTQYF,TGTGCCAGCAGCTTCGGACAGGGGAGAGTGGATACGCAGTATTTT
TRBJ2-1,TRBV29-1,NA,NA,CSVEGTKGFF,TGCAGCGTTGAAGGGACCAAGGGGTTCTTC
TRBJ2-1,TRBV5-1,NA,NA,CASSFMGPVHNEQFF,TGCGCCAGCAGCTTTATGGGGCCGGTCCACAATGAGCAGTTCTTC
TRBJ2-2,TRBV2,NA,once,CASKGGRNTGELFF,TGTGCCAGCAAAGGGGGGAGGAACACCGGGGAGCTGTTTTTT
TRBJ1-3,TRBV7-9,NA,NA,CASSLVGSGNTIYF,TGTGCCAGCAGCTTAGTAGGGTCTGGAAACACCATATATTTT
TRBJ1-2,TRBV29-1,NA,NA,CSVENMGQSGYTF,TGCAGCGTTGAGAACATGGGTCAGTCAGGCTACACCTTC
TRBJ1-2,TRBV6-1,NA,NA,CASSTGYGYTF,TGTGCCAGCAGTACAGGCTATGGCTACACCTTC
TRBJ2-7,TRBV11-1,NA,few,CASSYSGQGYEQYF,TGTGCCAGCAGCTATAGCGGTCAGGGCTACGAGCAGTACTTC
TRBJ1-6,TRBV19,TRBD1,few,CASSTQGMQRSYNSPLHF,TGTGCCAGTAGTACACAGGGGATGCAAAGGTCCTATAATTCACCCCTCCACTTT